This TCR beta chain was captured by sequencing in a study of blood T cell repertoires in COVID-19. Whole-study context: Samples representing acute and convalescent COVID-19 were sourced from the United States, Italy and Spain. Sources were T cells, B-cell-depleted T cells, or PBMCs; the material itself was cDNA or gDNA.

A few counts support this clone. Germline assignment: CDR1 KGHSH and CDR2 LQKENI. The ends lost 3 bases at V and 3 bases at J; junction bases unmatched: 5. The CDR3 sequence is 14 residues long. In the original workflow: Reference gene primers were amplified, and this amplification served to estimate nucleated cell counts. Sequencing used immunoSEQ multiplex PCR; TCRdb keeps in-frame clones, though not all of them. That table is the source of V, J and clone size, and D and trimming were worked out from the DNA. The top ten clones hold roughly 3% of a sample with approximately 230,000 clones, nearly 90% of them seen once.

Sequenced: peripheral blood. The rearrangement joins TRBV18 to TRBJ2-7, with TRBD1 matching over 7 bases. The receptor was isolated from a man between 18 and 29 years old with active or convalescent COVID-19. In DNA form, the CDR3 reads TGTGCCAGCTCACCTTTCCGGGACAGCTACGAGCAGTACTTC. It translates to CASSPFRDSYEQYF.